What follows is one TCR beta chain and its context. Its antigen remains unidentified. Base qualities are not at hand, and no much larger clone is one base apart. The cohort consisted of 666 healthy bone marrow donors. At the time of sampling, all cohort members were nominally healthy, though unrecorded immune exposures were likely present. The donor tested CMV seronegative and was one of the 352 seronegative cohort members. A peripheral blood sample was provided by each donor, and peripheral blood mononuclear cells were used for TCR beta sequencing. The Qiagen DNeasy Blood Extraction Kit was used to extract genomic DNA from the blood cell samples. This sample was included in a study of cytomegalovirus exposure and HLA in healthy donors (dated by TCRdb to the late 2010s). A note on the overall study: According to an earlier analysis of several hundred of the donors, roughly 180 million T cells yielded 117 million unique TCR beta sequences and 250 to 350 Gb of sequence data. About 300 gigabases of sequencing data and approximately 93 million unique TCR sequences were included in an early release covering 550 to 800 HLA-typed donors. Of the approximately 400 genotyped donors, 65% to 90% fell in the genetic ancestry cluster associated with self-reported Caucasian donors. The aim of the study was to test whether cataloging public T cell receptors could identify signatures of past pathogen exposure. The study profiled the T cell repertoires of some 610 subjects by immunosequencing and related them to cytomegalovirus serostatus. Besides the first cohort of approximately 670 subjects, a separate validation cohort made up of some 110 different subjects was used. High-throughput TCR immunosequencing, statistical association of individual TCRs with disease status, and machine learning were combined to predict cytomegalovirus infection status. A later analysis re-examined previously published TCR beta repertoires from about 700 donors and added high-resolution HLA genotyping to investigate patterns of TCR occurrence. In the later analysis, no new phenotypic data were used to find candidate immune exposures; instead, reliance was placed on TCR beta sequences and their occurrence across donors. An earlier analysis of 587 of the donors applied high-throughput TCR beta sequencing to assess whether each TCR beta V gene segment acted as functional or pseudogenic. Donor age, sex, ethnicity and CMV serostatus were compiled together with the repertoire data. Genome-wide SNP genotypes for about 60% of the 666 donors were used in a later genetic analysis, which treated that subset as a discovery cohort. Every repertoire in the discovery cohort had been generated on one and the same sequencing platform. Both class I and class II loci were covered by HLA typing, at four-digit resolution. Typing coverage differed by locus: A, B, C, DRB1 and DQB1 were typed in roughly 629-630 donors, DQA1 in 522, DPA1 in some 570, and DPB1 in about 450. Roughly 5 DR-DQ haplotypes were handled as single units for association and clustering, since linkage in the cohort was strong. Across some 400 genotyped donors of the cohort, an average of roughly 200,000 unique TCR beta nucleotide sequences per donor were sequenced, and approximately 17% of those sequences were non-productive. Study-level results and caveats: The earlier analysis of about 600 of the donors excluded seventeen rarely observed V segments, including chromosome 9 orphons, because counts were too low. HLA typing was unavailable for some donors at each locus, so association tests used only the typed subset. The study listed around 160 TCR beta chains as associated with cytomegalovirus. According to a later analysis, most CMV-associated TCR beta chains appeared to be HLA-restricted, and the HLA associations seemed to be driven largely by CMV exposure. This cohort had only TCR beta chains sequenced, and the lack of alpha or paired-chain data limited which features could be detected. Linkage disequilibrium might explain the correlated functional status among segregating V segments, but an unknown experimental factor could not be ruled out. In a later analysis, TCR association rates were found to vary across HLA loci, with the most associated TCRs seen for DRB1 alleles and the fewest for HLA-C alleles. The classifier was reported to diagnose cytomegalovirus status with high specificity and sensitivity in both the original cohort and the validation cohort. A later genetic analysis associated a missense DCLRE1C variant with V-gene and J-gene trimming of TCR beta chains, and an independent cohort replicated the association. A further reported finding was that TCR beta sequences accurately predicted the HLA-A and HLA-B alleles for most subjects in the first cohort. A later analysis associated roughly 17,000 TCR beta sequences with specific HLA alleles at a false discovery rate of 0.05. The presence/absence analyses assumed that sequencing depth was roughly uniform across donors, and that assumption may not be true. Most TCR sequences were seen in very few donors, while some public TCRs were found in many individuals. Some IMGT-functional V segments, including TRBV6-2 and TRBV6-3, could not be distinguished by the 87-base-pair reads and were therefore excluded. CMV serostatus was the only immune exposure information available for the cohort. A later analysis reported that several top co-occurrence clusters appeared linked to parvovirus B19, influenza, CMV and Epstein-Barr virus. Strong co-occurrence of HLA alleles, especially DR and DQ, made assigning TCR associations to individual alleles difficult. In a later genetic analysis, fewer N-insertions in productive TCRs were reported among donors in an Asian-associated ancestry cluster than the approximately 670-donor mean. An earlier analysis of 587 of the donors showed that most TCR beta V segments appeared in productive rearrangements either about 87% or about 30% of the time, which broadly matched IMGT annotations. In vitro tests confirmed that a few of the cytomegalovirus-associated TCR beta chains recognize cytomegalovirus antigens. Compared with equally common non-associated chains, HLA-associated TCR beta chains in a later analysis were more clonally expanded and had lower generation probabilities. The authors suggested that the approach could potentially be extended to other disease states and immunological phenotypes. A cluster of highly shared sequence variants was judged likely to be a technical artifact of the sequencing pipeline.

Libraries were prepared through the immunoSEQ multiplex PCR assay. For the multiplex PCR, a mixture combining 60 forward primers for TCR Vbeta segments and 13 reverse primers for TCR Jbeta segments was used. The CDR3 region of rearranged TCR beta genes was amplified from genomic DNA with a multiplex PCR assay. The amplified TCR beta libraries were sequenced on the Illumina HiSeq System as 87-base-pair reads. In the authors' own workflow: A later analysis tallied about 77 million unique TCR beta chains across the 666 repertoires, and about 12 million of those chains were shared by two or more donors. Raw reads were error-corrected and collapsed into unique sequences with a nearest-neighbor algorithm that merged closely related sequences to remove PCR and sequencing errors. CDR3 sequences were aligned to IMGT reference sequences to assign V, D and J gene segments. Each retained sequence needed at least a six-nucleotide match to both a V gene segment and a J gene segment. A rearrangement was called productive if the CDR3 had no stop codons and remained in frame with V and J, and every other rearrangement was called non-productive. CDR3 was defined according to IMGT convention as the region running from the second conserved V-encoded cysteine to the conserved J-encoded phenylalanine. The earlier analysis of roughly 590 of the donors excluded sequences that lacked an unambiguous match to a single V gene segment. In an earlier analysis of 450 to 700 of the donors, V segments were called functional above 56.7% productive rearrangements and were called segregating when the between-donor standard deviation exceeded 5%. A statistical classification framework was built for diagnosing cytomegalovirus status from the catalog of TCR beta chain sequences. In a later analysis, TCR nucleotide sequences were compared against IMGT/GENE-DB human TR gene sequences so that V and J genes could be assigned. The TCRdist pipeline was used in a later analysis to assign CDR3 sequences and most-parsimonious VDJ recombination scenarios. A later analysis defined each TCR beta chain by its CDR3 amino acid sequence plus V-gene family, and excluded reads lacking a unique V-gene family. To address suspected cross-contamination and a sequencing artifact, a later analysis removed around 600 highly shared, low-generation-probability nucleotide sequences. A later analysis calculated a clonal expansion index for each public chain from normalized within-repertoire ranks of inferred template counts. In a later analysis, generation probabilities were computed using a VDJ recombination model fitted to out-of-frame rearrangements, and the results were checked against IGoR. A later analysis scored TCR-TCR, TCR-HLA and TCR-CMV co-occurrence with hypergeometric tests, applying a repertoire-size bias correction to TCR pairs. In a later analysis, false discovery rates were estimated by permuting HLA or CMV assignments 20 times. In a later analysis, co-occurring TCRs were grouped using DBSCAN, with TCRdist sequence similarity added in when clustering inside HLA-allele-positive subsets. For co-occurrence clustering, repertoires with fewer than 30,000 or more than 120,000 public chains were excluded, along with five repertoires with anomalous nucleotide sharing. TCRdb took over this immuneACCESS table, retaining in-frame rearrangements with V and J assigned. Such tables are incomplete; in checked studies, under half of the missing clones stem from an unresolved V gene, and the remainder is unexplained. V, J and clone size are taken as reported in that table, and D and trimming were inferred from the DNA itself. The sample data list approximately 200,000 clones, and nearly 80% of these were observed just once. The biggest ten clones account for around 2% of the sample.

V is clipped by 1 base and J by 0 bases, and the sequence between their germline boundaries is 8 bases long. Taken from cysteine to phenylalanine, the CDR3 has 14 residues. The sequence is cut down to CDR3 DNA, 42 bases in frame from base 1. Reading the germline V gene (reference sequence) gives CDR1 SGHNT and CDR2 YYREEE. This receptor was obtained from a young man in good health and CMV-seronegative. Material: PBMCs. Recombination linked TRBV5-4 to TRBJ2-7; 5 matching bases give a weak D call of TRBD1. The nucleotide sequence reads TGTGCCAGCAGCTTGCCGGACATCTCCTACGAGCAGTACTTC. This translates into CASSLPDISYEQYF.